This paragraph covers one T cell receptor beta chain sequence. This clone was detected only once. It has no known antigen specificity. No base-level quality is on record; no much larger clone is a single base apart. The time point tag for this specimen amounts to: cycle 4 day 1 (C4D1), after less than 7 weeks of nivolumab. Every trial patient had relapsed after autologous stem cell transplantation, and cohorts A, B and C differed in prior brentuximab vedotin exposure. The trial cohort was composed of 55 to 65 patients with relapsed/refractory classical Hodgkin lymphoma, for whom complete response, partial response or progressive disease was recorded as best overall response. In the multi-cohort phase II CheckMate 205 trial, trial patients received single-agent nivolumab. An independent review committee assessed best overall response using the 2007 International Working Group response criteria. Trial PBMCs were obtained immediately prior to nivolumab initiation (C1D1) and on therapy at cycle 2 day 1 and cycle 4 day 1. After peripheral blood was drawn into 8 mL Vacutainer Cell Preparation Tubes, PBMCs were isolated by centrifugation and then cryopreserved.

Genomic DNA was extracted with the Qiagen DNeasy kit from unsorted PBMCs and from negatively selected CD4+ and CD8+ fractions. TCR beta CDR3 regions were subjected to amplification by immunoSEQ multiplex PCR with primers that anneal to V and J segments. A synthetic immune receptor repertoire was used to minimize amplification bias, and any residual bias was removed computationally once sequencing was done. In the authors' own workflow: Custom Python scripts were used to quantify repertoire diversity as the Shannon entropy index. The unsorted, CD4+ and CD8+ repertoires were each analyzed separately, with the exception of combined analyses, where CD4+ and CD8+ sequences were merged in silico. Clonal expansion was defined as a frequency increase of at least 2-fold after treatment compared with C1D1, and clones undetected at baseline were assigned a pseudocount of 0.5. Clones with 0 or 1 copy at C1D1 were defined as singleton clones, while clones with 2 or more copies were defined as non-singleton clones. By matching protein sequences in sorted samples from the same patient, clones expanded in unsorted samples were annotated as CD4+, CD8+ or unknown. Wilcoxon tests on paired samples were used to test changes in diversity from C1D1 to C4D1. TCRdb retrieved this table from immuneACCESS and kept in-frame rearrangements only. Not all clones are present; in checked studies, unresolved V genes account for under half, and no reason is known for the remainder. Clone size and V and J calls were adopted from that table, with D and trimming inferred from the DNA. A total of some 48,000 clones appear in this sample, 80% of them only once. Around 20% of the sample lies in the top ten.

These data belong to a study of PD-1 blockade in classical Hodgkin lymphoma (dated by TCRdb to the early 2020s). A note on the overall study: Nivolumab dosing was 3 mg/kg intravenously every 2 weeks, continuing until either disease progression or unacceptable toxicity. The study used CyTOF and TCR beta sequencing to define a peripheral blood immune signature of response to PD-1 blockade in classical Hodgkin lymphoma. Broad study findings and their caveats: Lower diversity was observed in patients in whom nivolumab was started less than 1 year after ASCT, and these patients were excluded from later analyses so that confounding by immune reconstitution would be avoided. By C4D1, a significant rise was seen in CD4+ TCR diversity but not in CD8+ TCR diversity (p=0.0027 vs p=0.16), and the rise was most apparent among complete responders (p=0.02). Baseline diversity similar to that of newly diagnosed patients was observed in trial patients achieving complete response, whereas significantly lower diversity was observed in partial responders and progressors. Baseline TCR diversity was reported to be lower in newly diagnosed patients than in healthy donors, and even lower in relapsed/refractory patients. Only a single clinical trial cohort was studied, and what caused the repertoire differences, possibly disease activity or prior therapy, remained undefined.

V loses 3 bases, J loses 4 bases, and the germline ends lie 9 bases apart. Taken from cysteine to phenylalanine, the CDR3 has 13 residues. Of the read, only the CDR3 DNA is kept; its 39 bases are in frame from base 1. Via the germline V gene (reference sequence), CDR1 is SEHNR and CDR2 FQNEAQ. The chain links TRBV7-9 with TRBJ1-2, with the D gene not clear enough to name. Specimen: peripheral blood mononuclear cells (PBMCs), collected before the fourth cycle of nivolumab. The receptor's source is a human donor with classical Hodgkin lymphoma. CDR3 region: CASSLAGTYGYTF. The DNA sequence follows: TGTGCCAGCAGCTTGGCTGGAACCTATGGCTACACCTTC.